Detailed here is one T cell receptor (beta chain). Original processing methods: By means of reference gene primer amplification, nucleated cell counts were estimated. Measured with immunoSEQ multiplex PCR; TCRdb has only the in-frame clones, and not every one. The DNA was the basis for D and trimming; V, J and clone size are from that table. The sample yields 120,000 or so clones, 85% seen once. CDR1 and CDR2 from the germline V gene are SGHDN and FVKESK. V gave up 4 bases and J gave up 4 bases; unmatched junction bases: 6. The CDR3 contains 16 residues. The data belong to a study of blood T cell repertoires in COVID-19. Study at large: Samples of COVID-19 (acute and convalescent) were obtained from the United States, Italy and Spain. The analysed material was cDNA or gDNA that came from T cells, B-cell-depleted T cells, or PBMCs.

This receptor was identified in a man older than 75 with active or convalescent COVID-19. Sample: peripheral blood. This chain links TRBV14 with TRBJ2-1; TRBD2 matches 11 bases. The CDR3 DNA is TGTGCCAGCAGCCGCACGGGACTAGCGGTATACAATGAGCAGTTCTTC. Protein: CASSRTGLAVYNEQFF.